This T cell receptor (beta chain) was recorded in a study of shared clonotypes between healthy human individuals. Sequenced by immunoSEQ multiplex PCR; TCRdb stores in-frame clones only, minus some. The sample includes about 600,000 clones, about 97% of them seen just once. The CDR3 runs to 13 residues. From germline, CDR1 is MGHRA and CDR2 YSYEKL. V lost 6 bases and J lost 3, with 9 bases in between. Sequencing input: naive CD4+ T cells sorted from blood. The subset denotes: CD45RA+ positively selected. The rearrangement uses TRBV4-1 and TRBJ2-1; D not resolved. The receptor comes from a woman in her twenties or thirties in good health. CDR3 protein: CASRGNHYNEQFF. In nucleotides, the CDR3 is TGCGCCAGCAGGGGGAACCACTACAATGAGCAGTTCTTC.